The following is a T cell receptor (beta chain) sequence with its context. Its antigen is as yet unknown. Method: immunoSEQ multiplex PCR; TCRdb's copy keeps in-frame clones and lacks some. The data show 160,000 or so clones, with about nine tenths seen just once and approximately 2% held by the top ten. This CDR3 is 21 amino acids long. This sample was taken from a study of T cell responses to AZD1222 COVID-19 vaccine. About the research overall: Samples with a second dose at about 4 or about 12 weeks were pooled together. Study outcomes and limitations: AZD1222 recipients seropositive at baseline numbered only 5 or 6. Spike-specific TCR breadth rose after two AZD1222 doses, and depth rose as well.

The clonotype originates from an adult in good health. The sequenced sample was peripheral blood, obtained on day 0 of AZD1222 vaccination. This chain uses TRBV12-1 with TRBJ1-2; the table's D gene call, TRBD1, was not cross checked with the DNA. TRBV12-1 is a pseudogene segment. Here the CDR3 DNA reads TGTGCCAGCAGCTACCAGGGTACCGATGGAATGGGGAACTCCGACTTCTATGGCTACACCTTC. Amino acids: CASSYQGTDGMGNSDFYGYTF.